This TCR beta chain was observed in a study of OX40 agonist ivuxolimab in advanced cancers. Germline assignment: CDR1 SQVTM and CDR2 ANQGSEA. The CDR3 covers 13 residues. The V and J ends lost 6 bases and 1 base respectively, with 12 bases between them. Clones were read by immunoSEQ multiplex PCR, and TCRdb kept only the in-frame ones, dropping some. The table lists tens of thousands of clones, 90% of them singletons. The sample consisted of CD4+ or CD8+ T cells sorted from blood, taken in a trial of the OX40 agonist ivuxolimab. This clonotype originated in an adult with an advanced solid tumor such as melanoma, head and neck, liver or kidney cancer. The chain carries TRBV29-1 and TRBJ1-1; D is uncertain. The CDR3 is CSVPRSRNTEAFF. CDR3 DNA sequence: TGCAGCGTGCCAAGAAGTCGGAACACTGAAGCTTTCTTT.